These 29 T cell receptor beta chains share one sample of origin, sequenced in a study of regulatory T cells in long-lasting Graves disease. Time point of the sample: persistent/refractory GD, antithyroid drugs over 5 years with positive TRAb. From RNA extracted from PBMCs, the TCR library was made. Researchers made TCR beta libraries by using iRepertoire HTBI primers and running Arm-PCR on CDR3 regions. TCRdb used MiXCR to reprocess the multiplex PCR reads, holding one entry per CDR3 protein. The sample has 650,000 to 700,000 distinct CDR3 sequences, about 32% seen once. The specimen was peripheral blood mononuclear cells (PBMCs), collected when the disease was refractory, from a patient treated with antithyroid drugs. The receptors stem from a female donor with Graves disease.

As regards this clonotype: A single base separates this from a much larger clone, so it may be a read error. The chain combines TRBV7-2 with TRBJ2-7, with 7 bases aligning to TRBD1. This CDR3 contains 15 residues. CDR1 and CDR2 (germline): SGHTA, FQGNSA. Germline trimming cut 6 bases from V and 0 bases from J; bases unmatched to any gene: 8. The CDR3 DNA follows: TGTACCAGCAGATCACGCCGGGACAGCTCCTACGAGCAGTACTTC. Its protein is CTSRSRRDSSYEQYF.

This clonotype was recorded a few times. The chain links TRBV2 to TRBJ1-1; D remains unclear. The CDR3 loop spans 14 amino acids. Trimming shortened V by 4 bases and J by 6 bases, and 15 bases separated the two germline ends. Germline CDR1 is SNHLY and CDR2 is FYNNEI. Written as DNA, the CDR3 is TGTGCCAGCAGTGCCACCGCGGGTTTAGCTGAAGCTTTCTTT. Protein sequence: CASSATAGLAEAFF.

J is TRBJ2-7 and V is TRBV30; TRBD2 agrees at 11 bases. V shed 1 base and J 8 bases; nucleotides not matched to a gene: 4. The V gene's germline CDR1 is GTSNPN and CDR2 SVGIG (reference sequence). The CDR3 consists of 13 residues. The CDR3 protein is CAWSALAGGQQYF. In DNA form, the CDR3 reads TGTGCCTGGAGTGCATTAGCGGGAGGGCAGCAGTACTTC.

The chain employs TRBV3-1 and TRBJ2-3; D gene unclear. The V gene's germline CDR1 is LGHDT and CDR2 YNNKEL (reference sequence). Trimming pared 0 bases from V and 0 bases from J, leaving 13 bases between. CDR3 length: 17 amino acids. Here the CDR3 reads CASSQDYDSGSTDTQYF. CDR3 sequence (DNA): TGTGCCAGCAGCCAAGACTACGACTCCGGAAGCACAGATACGCAGTATTTT.

The chain couples TRBV6-5 to TRBJ2-1; the match to TRBD1 covers 10 bases. Per the germline V gene, CDR1 is MNHEY and CDR2 is SVGAGI. The CDR3 consists of 15 residues. The V segment lost 2 bases and the J segment 5 bases; nucleotides outside the gene matches: 3. The CDR3 coding sequence is TGTGCCAGCAGTTACGAGGGACAGGGGCACAATGAGCAGTTCTTC. Amino acid sequence: CASSYEGQGHNEQFF.

The table lists this clonotype with a few counts. The CDR3: CASSAEYSNQPQHF. DNA of the CDR3: TGTGCCAGCAGTGCGGAGTATAGCAATCAGCCCCAGCATTTT. The rearrangement joins TRBV27 to TRBJ1-5, with unresolved D. Germline CDR1 reads MNHEY; CDR2 reads SMNVEV (reference sequence). V was shortened by 5 bases and J by 0 bases, with 8 bases between the two germline ends. The CDR3 covers 14 residues.

V gene TRBV5-5 combines with J gene TRBJ2-7; 11 nucleotides align to TRBD2. The CDR3 length is 17 residues. Germline loops: CDR1 SGHKS, CDR2 YYEKEE (reference sequence). J gave up 2 bases and V 0 bases, and 7 bases lay outside the gene matches. The CDR3, as DNA: TGTGCCAGCAGCTTGGTAATAGCGGGAGGGCCCGCCTACGAGCAGTACTTC. Residues: CASSLVIAGGPAYEQYF.

The V and J genes are TRBV12-3 or TRBV12-4 and TRBJ2-3, with 8 bases identical to TRBD2. The CDR3 sequence is 16 residues long. Trimming at V came to 6 bases and at J to 1 base, leaving 9 bases not matched to a gene. The CDR3 DNA reads as TGTGCCAGCAGAATAACGGGACTAGGGCGCACAGATACGCAGTATTTT. Translated: CASRITGLGRTDTQYF.

There are a few counts of this clonotype. The chain couples TRBV2 to TRBJ2-7, with TRBD2 matching over 8 bases. Unmatched junction bases numbered 6, after V lost 8 bases and J lost 3 bases. The CDR3 runs 13 residues. Germline loops: CDR1 SNHLY, CDR2 FYNNEI. Here the CDR3 reads CASAGREVYEQYF. The CDR3 DNA reads TGTGCCAGCGCTGGGCGGGAGGTCTACGAGCAGTACTTC.

This clonotype showed up just a few times. This chain joins TRBV25-1 and TRBJ1-5; 10 bases agree with TRBD1. V dropped 4 bases and J dropped 4; count of bases not matched to a gene: 4. Germline V CDR1 and CDR2: MGHDK, SYGVNS. The CDR3 extends over 15 amino acids. The CDR3 coding sequence is TGTGCCAGCAGTGGCGGACAGGGGGATAATCAGCCCCAGCATTTT. Translated: CASSGGQGDNQPQHF.

There are a few counts of this clonotype. The V and J genes are TRBV30 and TRBJ1-2, with 10 bases that match TRBD1. V dropped 5 bases and J dropped 6; count of bases not matched to a gene: 6. The CDR3 contains 13 residues. Germline V gene sequence: CDR1 GTSNPN, CDR2 SVGIG (reference sequence). CDR3 in DNA: TGTGCCTGGCGGACAGGGGGGTTCGATGGCTACACCTTC. Translation gives CAWRTGGFDGYTF.

This chain connects TRBV7-9 to TRBJ1-6; TRBD1 agrees at 8 bases. This CDR3 comprises 15 residues. The junction had 4 bases not matched to a gene; V was cut back by 2 bases and J by 7 bases. In germline, CDR1 is SEHNR, CDR2 FQNEAQ (reference sequence). CDR3 sequence reads: CASSLSQGANSPLHF. In nucleotides, the CDR3 is TGTGCCAGCAGCTTATCGCAGGGGGCGAATTCACCCCTCCACTTT.

This clonotype was found many times. The genes are TRBV28 and TRBJ2-1; 11 bases match TRBD2. V lost 5 bases and J lost 5; bases outside the gene matches: 5. Looked up from germline, CDR1 is MDHEN and CDR2 is SYDVKM. This CDR3 contains 15 residues. In DNA form, the CDR3 reads TGTGCCAGCAGTCCCGTAGCGGGAGGGCACAATGAGCAGTTCTTC. Residues: CASSPVAGGHNEQFF.

This clonotype was picked up a small number of times. The chain joins TRBV11-2 to TRBJ2-1; D gene unclear. This CDR3 has 16 residues. Germline V gives CDR1 SGHAT, CDR2 FQNNGV. The germline V and J ends were trimmed by 0 bases and 8 bases, with 17 bases remaining between them. The DNA of the CDR3 is TGTGCCAGCAGCTTAGAGCTCCCCGATCCGATCGATGAGCAGTTCTTC. Its translation is CASSLELPDPIDEQFF.

Notes on this clonotype: One junction end does not reproduce the germline sequence, and a read error may be involved. V is TRBV11-2 and J is TRBJ2-2; the D gene is possibly TRBD2 (5 bases). The germline CDR1 and CDR2 sequences are SGHAT and FQNNGV. The CDR3 loop spans 15 amino acids. CDR3 DNA: TGTGCCAGCAGTCTGTCGGACTCATACACCGGGGAACTGTTTTTT. Amino acids: CASSLSDSYTGELFF.

The sample holds many counts of this clonotype. The chain carries TRBV12-3 or TRBV12-4 and TRBJ1-6; TRBD1 might be the D (5 bases). The CDR3 runs to 12 residues. The V gene lost 3 bases and the J gene lost 10 bases, with 7 bases spanning the gap. This chain's CDR3 is CASSLTDSPLHF. In DNA, the CDR3 is TGTGCCAGCAGTTTGACAGACTCACCCCTCCACTTT.

V is TRBV11-1 and J is TRBJ2-2; unclear D gene. This CDR3 is 13 amino acids long. V dropped 4 bases and J dropped 5 bases, with 8 bases sitting between them. Germline CDR1 SGHAT, CDR2 FQDESV (reference sequence). The CDR3 is CASSSYKTGELFF. The DNA of the CDR3 is TGTGCCAGCAGCTCCTATAAGACCGGGGAGCTGTTTTTT.

The V and J genes are TRBV29-1 and TRBJ2-2, with D possibly matching TRBD2 (7 bases). Between the trimmed V and J ends, which lost 7 bases and 5 bases, there was a span of 17 bases. The CDR3 has 14 residues. Germline V gene sequence: CDR1 SQVTM, CDR2 ANQGSEA. CDR3 sequence: CSAAGEGGTGELFF. The CDR3 nucleotides are TGCAGCGCCGCAGGGGAGGGAGGAACCGGGGAGCTGTTTTTT.

The chain has TRBV5-1 and TRBJ2-7, with 7 positions matching TRBD2. Germline V lookup: CDR1 SGHRS, CDR2 YFSETQ. J gave up 1 base and V 4 bases, and 14 bases lay outside the gene matches. This CDR3 is 17 amino acids long. CDR3 in DNA: TGCGCCAGCAGCGGAGCGAAGAGCGGGGTGGGGTCCTACGAGCAGTACTTC. This translates into CASSGAKSGVGSYEQYF.

This clonotype was picked up a small number of times. The chain is built from TRBV28 and TRBJ2-7; D is unresolved. The V end was cut by 4 bases, the J end by 1 base, with 20 bases between. Germline values: CDR1 MDHEN, CDR2 SYDVKM. The CDR3 contains 17 residues. CDR3 sequence (DNA): TGTGCCAGCAGTTCCTCCCCCGGGCAGCCGGCATCCTACGAGCAGTACTTC. This translates into CASSSSPGQPASYEQYF.

At least ten counts were recorded for this clonotype. V is TRBV2 and J is TRBJ1-1; D perhaps matches TRBD1 (6 bases). CDR3 size: 13 residues. The V end lost 6 bases, the J end lost 11 bases, and 19 bases lay between the germline ends. The V gene's germline CDR1 is SNHLY and CDR2 FYNNEI. The DNA of the CDR3 is TGTGCCAGCAGCTTAACGGGCTCAGGGGAGGCTTTCTTT. This encodes CASSLTGSGEAFF.

This clonotype was observed many times. V gene TRBV6-5 combines with J gene TRBJ1-2; D remains ambiguous. V was shortened by 0 bases and J by 8 bases, with 10 bases between the two germline ends. The CDR3 length is 13 residues. Germline loops: CDR1 MNHEY, CDR2 SVGAGI. The CDR3 DNA sequence: TGTGCCAGCAGTTACTCGATTGGTGACGGCTACACCTTC. This translates into CASSYSIGDGYTF.

This clonotype was counted a few times. The chain employs TRBV10-3 and TRBJ1-6; D not certain. Germline loops: CDR1 ENHRY, CDR2 SYGVKD. CDR3 length: 14 amino acids. Trimming removed 3 bases from V and 6 bases from J, with 9 bases in between. The CDR3 DNA follows: TGTGCCATCAGTGAACCAGGCTCTAATTCACCCCTCCACTTT. Translated, it gives CAISEPGSNSPLHF.

Only a few counts were recorded for this clonotype. The rearrangement links TRBV6-2 or TRBV6-3 to TRBJ2-2, with TRBD2 as a possible D gene (6 bases). V dropped 0 bases and J dropped 1 base, with 12 bases sitting between them. Looked up from germline, CDR1 is MNHEY and CDR2 is SVGEGT. The CDR3 is made up of 17 amino acids. The CDR3 here is CASSYSKGGLNTGELFF. In nucleotides, the CDR3 is TGTGCCAGCAGTTACTCGAAGGGAGGCCTGAACACCGGGGAGCTGTTTTTT.

The J gene is TRBJ2-2, the V gene TRBV20-1; D gene ambiguous. V was trimmed by 3 bases and J by 6 bases, leaving 11 bases between them. Germline values: CDR1 DFQATT, CDR2 SNEGSKA (reference sequence). This CDR3 comprises 13 residues. CDR3 in DNA: TGCAGTGCTAGCCGTCCTCGATCCGGGGAGCTGTTTTTT. It is translated as CSASRPRSGELFF.

The chain combines TRBV5-1 with TRBJ2-5; 12 bases map to TRBD2. Losses at the gene ends were 4 bases for V and 4 bases for J; bases not matched to a gene: 11. CDR1 is SGHRS and CDR2 is YFSETQ in the germline V gene. This CDR3 has 17 amino acids. Written as DNA, the CDR3 is TGCGCCAGCAGCGACGGACTAGCGGGGAGCAGGGGAGAGACCCAGTACTTC. The encoded protein is CASSDGLAGSRGETQYF.

This sequence joins TRBV11-2 and TRBJ1-1, with 7 bases aligning to TRBD1. The CDR3 totals 12 residues. CDR1 is SGHAT and CDR2 is FQNNGV in the germline V gene. The ends lost 5 bases at V and 8 bases at J; junction bases unmatched: 5. CDR3: CASSGRGSEAFF. Written as DNA, the CDR3 is TGTGCCAGCAGCGGCAGGGGGTCCGAAGCTTTCTTT.

This clonotype was seen a handful of times. This chain uses TRBV5-1 with TRBJ2-2, with 7 bases aligning to TRBD2. From germline, CDR1 is SGHRS and CDR2 YFSETQ. CDR3 length: 15 amino acids. Trimming at V came to 4 bases and at J to 7 bases, leaving 10 bases not matched to a gene. The CDR3 DNA reads as TGCGCCAGCAGCCCGATGGCGGGAGTTGGCGGGGAGCTGTTTTTT. Protein product: CASSPMAGVGGELFF.

This rearrangement joins TRBV6-1 to TRBJ1-2; 7 bases fit TRBD1. In germline, CDR1 is MNHNS, CDR2 SASEGT. The V segment lost 4 bases and the J segment 3 bases; nucleotides outside the gene matches: 2. This CDR3 comprises 13 residues. CDR3 nucleotides: TGTGCCAGCAGTGGACAGGGTCACTATGGCTACACCTTC. It specifies CASSGQGHYGYTF.